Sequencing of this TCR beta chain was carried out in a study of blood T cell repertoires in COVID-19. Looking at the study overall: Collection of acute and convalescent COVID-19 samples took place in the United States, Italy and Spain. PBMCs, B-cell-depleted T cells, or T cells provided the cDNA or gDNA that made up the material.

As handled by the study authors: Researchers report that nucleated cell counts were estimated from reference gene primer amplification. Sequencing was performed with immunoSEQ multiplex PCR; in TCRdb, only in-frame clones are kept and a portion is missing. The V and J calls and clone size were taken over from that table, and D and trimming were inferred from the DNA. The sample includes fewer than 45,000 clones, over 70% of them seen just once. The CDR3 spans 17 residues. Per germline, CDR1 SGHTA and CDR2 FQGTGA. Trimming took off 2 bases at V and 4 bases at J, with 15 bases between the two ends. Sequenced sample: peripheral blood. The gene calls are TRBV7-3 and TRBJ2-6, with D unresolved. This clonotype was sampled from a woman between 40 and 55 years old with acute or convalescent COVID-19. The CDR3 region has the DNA TGTGCCAGCAGCTTACTCGACCAGACGACAGGGGCCAACGTCCTGACTTTC. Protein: CASSLLDQTTGANVLTF.